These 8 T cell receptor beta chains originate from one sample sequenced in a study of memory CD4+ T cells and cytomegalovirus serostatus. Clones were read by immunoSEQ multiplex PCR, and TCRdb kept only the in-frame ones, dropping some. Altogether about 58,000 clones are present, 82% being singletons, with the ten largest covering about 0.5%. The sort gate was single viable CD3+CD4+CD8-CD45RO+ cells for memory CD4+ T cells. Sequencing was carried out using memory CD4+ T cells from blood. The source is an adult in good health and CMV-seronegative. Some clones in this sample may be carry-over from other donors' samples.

The CDR3 nucleotides are TGTGCCAGCAGCTCAAACCAGGGGGCCGTCACTGAAGCTTTCTTT. This sequence encodes CASSSNQGAVTEAFF. The V and J genes are TRBV11-1 and TRBJ1-1; 8 positions match TRBD1. V shed 4 bases, J shed 4 bases, and the junction held 8 bases outside the gene matches. This CDR3 has 15 residues. The germline V gene encodes CDR1 SGHAT and CDR2 FQDESV (reference sequence).

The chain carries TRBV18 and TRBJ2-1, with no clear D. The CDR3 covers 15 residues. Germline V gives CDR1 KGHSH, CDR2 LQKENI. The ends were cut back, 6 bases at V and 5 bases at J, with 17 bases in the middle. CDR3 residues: CASSVTARKNNEQFF. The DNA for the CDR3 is TGTGCCAGCTCGGTTACAGCGCGCAAGAACAATGAGCAGTTCTTC. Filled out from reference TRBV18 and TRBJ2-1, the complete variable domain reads NAGVMQNPRHLVRRRGQEARLRCSPMKGHSHVYWYRQLPEEGLKFMVYLQKENIIDESGMPKERFSAEFPKEGPSILRIQQVVRGDSAAYFCASSVTARKNNEQFFGPGTRLTVL.

CDR3 protein: CASKVTSGSDTQYF. CDR3 coding DNA: TGTGCCAGCAAGGTAACAAGCGGATCAGATACGCAGTATTTT. V and J are TRBV27 and TRBJ2-3, with D tentatively TRBD2 (5 bases). The CDR3 sequence is 14 residues long. The V gene's germline CDR1 is MNHEY and CDR2 SMNVEV (reference sequence). With 7 bases removed from V and 4 bases from J, the gap between germline ends came to 15 bases.

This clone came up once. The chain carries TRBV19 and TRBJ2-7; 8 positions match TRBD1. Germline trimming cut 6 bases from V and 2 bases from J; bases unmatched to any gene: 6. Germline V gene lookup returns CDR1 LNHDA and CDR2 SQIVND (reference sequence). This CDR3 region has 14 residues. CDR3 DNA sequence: TGTGCCAGTAGCCCCGCGGACAGGGCCTACGAGCAGTACTTC. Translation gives CASSPADRAYEQYF.

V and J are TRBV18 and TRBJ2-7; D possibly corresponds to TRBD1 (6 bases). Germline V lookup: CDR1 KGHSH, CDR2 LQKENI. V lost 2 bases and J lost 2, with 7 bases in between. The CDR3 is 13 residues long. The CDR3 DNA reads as TGTGCCAGCTCACCAAGGGGGACCTACGAGCAGTACTTC. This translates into CASSPRGTYEQYF. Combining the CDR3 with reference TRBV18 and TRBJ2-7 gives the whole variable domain NAGVMQNPRHLVRRRGQEARLRCSPMKGHSHVYWYRQLPEEGLKFMVYLQKENIIDESGMPKERFSAEFPKEGPSILRIQQVVRGDSAAYFCASSPRGTYEQYFGPGTRLTVT.

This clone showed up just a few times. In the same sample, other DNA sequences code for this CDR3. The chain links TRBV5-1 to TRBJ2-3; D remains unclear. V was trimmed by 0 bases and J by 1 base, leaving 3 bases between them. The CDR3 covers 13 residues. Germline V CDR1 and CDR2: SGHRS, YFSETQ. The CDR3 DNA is TGCGCCAGCAGCTTGGAGGGCACAGATACGCAGTATTTT. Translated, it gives CASSLEGTDTQYF.

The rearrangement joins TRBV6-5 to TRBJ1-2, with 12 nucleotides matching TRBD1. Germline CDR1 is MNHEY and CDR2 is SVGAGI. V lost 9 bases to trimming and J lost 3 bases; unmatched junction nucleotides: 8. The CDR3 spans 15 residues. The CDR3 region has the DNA TGTGCCAGTAAGGGACAGGGGGCCGGAGACTATGGCTACACCTTC. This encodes CASKGQGAGDYGYTF.

CDR3 in amino acids: CASSVSGQTTDTQYF. The CDR3 bases are TGTGCCAGCAGCGTATCGGGACAGACCACAGATACGCAGTATTTT. The chain recombines TRBV9 with TRBJ2-3; 7 bases agree with TRBD1. CDR1 and CDR2 (germline): SGDLS, YYNGEE. V lost 1 base and J lost 2; bases outside the gene matches: 4. The CDR3 totals 15 residues.